This T cell receptor (beta chain) was captured in a study of OX40 agonist ivuxolimab in advanced cancers. Trimming left V 4 bases short and J 4 bases short, with 11 bases between. CDR1 is GTSNPN, CDR2 SVGIG, per germline (reference sequence). The CDR3 runs to 14 residues. Some clones are missing from TCRdb's copy, which holds only in-frame ones; the method was immunoSEQ multiplex PCR. The sample has around 18,000 clones; roughly 72% are singletons. This sequence joins TRBV30 and TRBJ2-6, with D possibly matching TRBD2 (5 bases). The receptor comes from an adult with an advanced solid tumor such as melanoma, head and neck, liver or kidney cancer. This specimen consisted of CD4+ or CD8+ T cells sorted from blood, obtained in a trial of the OX40 agonist ivuxolimab. CDR3 sequence (DNA): TGTGCCTGGAAAACGGACTGGGGGGCCAACGTCCTGACTTTC. As protein: CAWKTDWGANVLTF.